Shown below are 29 T cell receptor beta chains from a single sample sequenced in a study of somatic mutations in cytotoxic T cells in rheumatoid arthritis. Only in-frame clones appear in the TCRdb table, and some are missing; sequencing was by immunoSEQ multiplex PCR. This table has about 2,800 clones, 60% to 75% appearing once. Material: CD8+ T cells sorted from synovial fluid. Receptors originate from a woman under 30 with rheumatoid arthritis.

The chain joins TRBV4-1 to TRBJ2-7; 8 nucleotides match TRBD1. This CDR3 comprises 16 residues. V gave up 4 bases and J gave up 2 bases; unmatched junction bases: 10. Germline V gives CDR1 MGHRA, CDR2 YSYEKL. CDR3 residues: CASSLQGTGVTYEQYF. As DNA, the CDR3 is TGCGCCAGCAGCCTCCAGGGGACAGGCGTTACCTACGAGCAGTACTTC.

This chain links TRBV5-1 with TRBJ2-7, with a weak D call TRBD1 (7 bases). CDR3 length equals 15 residues. Looked up from germline, CDR1 is SGHRS and CDR2 is YFSETQ. With 4 bases removed from V and 6 bases from J, the gap between germline ends came to 20 bases. CDR3 amino acids: CASSPTQGGPLEQYF. CDR3 sequence (DNA): TGCGCCAGCAGCCCGACTCAGGGGGGCCCCCTCGAGCAGTACTTC.

This clone was seen only a few times. The rearrangement joins TRBV7-9 to TRBJ2-1; TRBD2 aligns across 8 bases. V shed 5 bases, J shed 3 bases, and the junction held 6 bases outside the gene matches. CDR1 SEHNR and CDR2 FQNEAQ come from the germline V gene (reference sequence). This CDR3 is 15 amino acids long. For the CDR3, the DNA is TGTGCCAGCAGCCCCGTAGCGGGGCACTACAATGAGCAGTTCTTC. It specifies CASSPVAGHYNEQFF.

This clone is medium-sized in the sample. The DNA for the CDR3 is TGTGCCAGCAGCTTAGGACCAGGTAGCAATCAGCCCCAGCATTTT. Translating it yields CASSLGPGSNQPQHF. The rearrangement joins TRBV11-2 to TRBJ1-5; no clear D. Germline assignment: CDR1 SGHAT and CDR2 FQNNGV. This CDR3 comprises 15 residues. V was trimmed by 1 base and J by 0 bases, leaving 7 bases between them.

The chain is built from TRBV7-8 and TRBJ2-7; no firm D call. Germline V gene sequence: CDR1 SGHVS, CDR2 FQNEAQ. V gave up 5 bases and J gave up 0 bases, with 20 bases separating them. The CDR3 has 17 amino acids. CDR3 amino acids: CASSVTKRHPLSYEQYF. The CDR3 DNA follows: TGTGCCAGCAGCGTGACCAAGAGACATCCCCTCTCCTACGAGCAGTACTTC.

The genes are TRBV28 and TRBJ1-2; D may be TRBD1 (5 bases). CDR3 size: 14 residues. Germline V gives CDR1 MDHEN, CDR2 SYDVKM. The germline V and J ends were trimmed by 7 bases and 4 bases, with 16 bases remaining between them. The CDR3 DNA follows: TGTGCCAGCAATCCCCCGGGGGGAAGCTATGGCTACACCTTC. Protein sequence: CASNPPGGSYGYTF.

The V and J genes are TRBV20-1 and TRBJ1-1; no reliable D call. V lost 5 bases to trimming and J lost 6 bases, with 7 bases between them. Germline V gene sequence: CDR1 DFQATT, CDR2 SNEGSKA (reference sequence). CDR3 size: 10 residues. The CDR3 loop is CSAYPSEAFF. The CDR3 nucleotides are TGCAGTGCTTATCCGTCTGAAGCTTTCTTT.

The chain uses TRBV15 and TRBJ2-3; 9 bases map to TRBD2. The CDR3 contains 17 residues. Germline CDR1 is LNHNV and CDR2 is YYDKDF (reference sequence). Unmatched junction bases numbered 8, after V lost 3 bases and J lost 1 base. The CDR3 DNA is TGTGCCACCAGCAGCCCGGCGAAGCGGGGGGGCACAGATACGCAGTATTTT. Encoded protein: CATSSPAKRGGTDTQYF.

The genes are TRBV4-2 and TRBJ1-1, with TRBD1 matching 10 bases. Unmatched junction bases numbered 7, after V lost 4 bases and J lost 8 bases. This CDR3 spans 14 amino acids. Germline V gene data show CDR1 as LGHNA and CDR2 as YNFKEQ. CDR3 DNA: TGTGCCAGCAGCCTAAGCTTGGGACAGGGGGAAGCTTTCTTT. Residues: CASSLSLGQGEAFF.

The CDR3 region has the DNA TGTGCCAGCTCACCATTTCCGGAGTCTCGCTACGAGCAGTACTTC. Encoded protein: CASSPFPESRYEQYF. The chain is built from TRBV18 and TRBJ2-7; no reliable D call. Germline V CDR1 and CDR2: KGHSH, LQKENI. Trimming removed 2 bases from V and 3 bases from J, with 14 bases in between. This CDR3 contains 15 residues. The complete variable domain, with remaining parts taken from reference TRBV18 and TRBJ2-7, reads NAGVMQNPRHLVRRRGQEARLRCSPMKGHSHVYWYRQLPEEGLKFMVYLQKENIIDESGMPKERFSAEFPKEGPSILRIQQVVRGDSAAYFCASSPFPESRYEQYFGPGTRLTVT.

The chain carries TRBV13 and TRBJ2-5, with TRBD2 matching over 8 bases. Per the germline V gene, CDR1 is PRHDT and CDR2 is FYEKMQ (reference sequence). This CDR3 spans 17 amino acids. With 4 bases clipped from V and 4 bases from J, the junction kept 14 bases outside the gene matches. The CDR3 protein is CASSSPVGRGDGETQYF. The CDR3 bases are TGTGCCAGCAGCTCCCCGGTGGGGCGGGGGGATGGAGAGACCCAGTACTTC.

The CDR3 reads CASSRTSGTTDTQYF. The CDR3 region has the DNA TGTGCCAGCAGTAGGACTAGCGGGACCACAGATACGCAGTATTTT. The chain combines TRBV6-4 with TRBJ2-3; 12 positions agree with TRBD2. The germline CDR1 and CDR2 sequences are MRHNA and SNTAGT. V shed 5 bases and J 2 bases; nucleotides not matched to a gene: 2. The CDR3 sequence is 15 residues long.

The genes are TRBV18 and TRBJ2-5; the match to TRBD2 covers 14 bases. The trim removed 3 bases at V and 4 bases at J, leaving 13 bases unmatched. The CDR3 is 19 residues long. Germline V gene data show CDR1 as KGHSH and CDR2 as LQKENI. The DNA of the CDR3 is TGTGCCAGCTCACCGTTTCCGGGACTAGCGGGAGTGGGACGAGAGACCCAGTACTTC. Translation: CASSPFPGLAGVGRETQYF.

This clone was seen a handful of times. The V call is TRBV2, the J call TRBJ1-2, with 7 bases matching TRBD1. The CDR3 has 13 amino acids. Trimming cost V 7 bases and J 6 bases; bases outside gene matches: 8. Germline lookup yields CDR1 SNHLY and CDR2 FYNNEI. The CDR3, as DNA: TGTGCCAGCACCTCACAGGGGATCCATGGCTACACCTTC. Protein product: CASTSQGIHGYTF.

The chain couples TRBV7-8 to TRBJ1-2; D may be TRBD1 (5 bases). The ends were cut back, 4 bases at V and 13 bases at J, with 19 bases in the middle. Germline V gene lookup returns CDR1 SGHVS and CDR2 FQNEAQ. The length of the CDR3 is 13 residues. In DNA form, the CDR3 reads TGTGCCAGCAGCTACCCGGGACTCAGTGGGATCACCTTC. Protein sequence: CASSYPGLSGITF.

The rearrangement links TRBV5-6 to TRBJ2-3; 12 positions agree with TRBD1. The germline gives CDR1 SGHDT, CDR2 YYEEEE. With 4 bases clipped from V and 5 bases from J, the junction kept 8 bases outside the gene matches. The CDR3 totals 16 residues. CDR3 nucleotides: TGTGCCAGCAGCGTCCGGGACAGGGGGCGCCTAGATACGCAGTATTTT. Protein sequence: CASSVRDRGRLDTQYF.

The V gene is TRBV6-5, the J gene TRBJ1-2; TRBD1 aligns across 11 bases. This CDR3 region has 13 residues. With V trimmed by 5 bases and J by 6 bases, 2 bases remained unmatched. From germline, CDR1 is MNHEY and CDR2 SVGAGI. This chain's CDR3 is CASSQGQGDGYTF. In DNA, the CDR3 is TGTGCCAGCAGTCAGGGACAGGGGGATGGCTACACCTTC.

The V gene is TRBV9, the J gene TRBJ1-4; 7 nucleotides align to TRBD1. This CDR3 is 15 amino acids long. CDR1 and CDR2 (germline): SGDLS, YYNGEE. With 3 bases clipped from V and 3 bases from J, the junction kept 5 bases outside the gene matches. CDR3 sequence: CASSETGRPNEKLFF. CDR3 DNA sequence: TGTGCCAGCAGCGAGACAGGGAGACCTAATGAAAAACTGTTTTTT.

This chain uses TRBV7-8 with TRBJ2-3; TRBD2 aligns across 11 bases. With V trimmed by 3 bases and J by 4 bases, 3 bases remained unmatched. Germline-derived CDR1 and CDR2 are SGHVS and FQNEAQ. The CDR3 has 15 residues. The CDR3 region is CASSLTSGVADTQYF. The CDR3 DNA reads TGTGCCAGCAGCTTGACTAGCGGGGTCGCAGATACGCAGTATTTT.

The rearrangement joins TRBV6-5 to TRBJ1-2; 7 bases line up with TRBD1. This CDR3 is built from 11 residues. Trimming removed 7 bases from V and 8 bases from J; junction bases left unmatched: 4. Germline assignment: CDR1 MNHEY and CDR2 SVGAGI. The CDR3 DNA is TGTGCCAGCACCAGGGGGGAAGGCTACACCTTC. It encodes CASTRGEGYTF.

For this clone: A junction boundary mismatches the germline segment, possibly from a read error. This chain links TRBV19 with TRBJ2-3; D ambiguous. Germline V gene lookup returns CDR1 LNHDA and CDR2 SQIVND (reference sequence). This CDR3 comprises 16 residues. In DNA, the CDR3 is TGTGCCAATAGTATAACTATCCTAGACTCGACAGATACGCAGTATTTT. Its translation: CANSITILDSTDTQYF.

This chain uses TRBV19 with TRBJ2-7; tentatively, D is TRBD1 (7 bases). V was cut by 3 bases and J by 6 bases, with 12 bases left in between. The CDR3 loop spans 13 amino acids. The V gene's germline CDR1 is LNHDA and CDR2 SQIVND (reference sequence). CDR3 amino acids: CASSIGGGVEQYF. The CDR3 nucleotides read TGTGCCAGTAGTATCGGAGGGGGCGTCGAGCAGTACTTC.

The rearrangement uses TRBV14 and TRBJ2-1; a weak D match, TRBD2 (5 bases). The CDR3 is made up of 16 amino acids. Germline-derived CDR1 and CDR2 are SGHDN and FVKESK. The V and J ends lost 1 base and 6 bases respectively, with 16 bases between them. CDR3 nucleotides: TGTGCCAGCAGCCAAGTTGCTCTAGCATTTCTCAATGAGCAGTTCTTC. It codes for CASSQVALAFLNEQFF.

The chain employs TRBV6-1 and TRBJ2-7, with 7 bases that match TRBD2. CDR1 is MNHNS and CDR2 is SASEGT in the germline V gene. The J segment lost 4 bases and the V segment lost 7 bases, leaving 10 bases of the junction unmatched. This CDR3 comprises 14 residues. The CDR3 sequence: CASNQAGNWYEQYF. The CDR3 DNA is TGTGCCAGCAACCAAGCGGGGAACTGGTACGAGCAGTACTTC.

As DNA, the CDR3 is TGTGCCAGCAGTTTATGGCGGGGGCCAGATACGCAGTATTTT. This gives the protein CASSLWRGPDTQYF. The chain is built from TRBV28 and TRBJ2-3; D is possibly TRBD2 (7 bases). Germline V lookup: CDR1 MDHEN, CDR2 SYDVKM. The CDR3 loop spans 14 amino acids. V was trimmed by 0 bases and J by 4 bases, leaving 8 bases between them.

The CDR3 is CASSISSGNYNEQFF. The CDR3 region has the DNA TGTGCCAGCAGTATTTCTAGCGGAAACTACAATGAGCAGTTCTTC. The rearrangement joins TRBV27 to TRBJ2-1; 7 bases fit TRBD2. Losses at the gene ends were 5 bases for V and 3 bases for J; bases not matched to a gene: 7. This CDR3 comprises 15 residues. CDR1 and CDR2 (germline): MNHEY, SMNVEV (reference sequence).

The rearrangement joins TRBV7-6 to TRBJ1-4; 8 bases line up with TRBD1. CDR3 size: 13 residues. V was clipped by 5 bases and J by 12 bases; unmatched bases: 8. Per the germline V gene, CDR1 is SGHVS and CDR2 is FNYEAQ. The CDR3 nucleotides read TGTGCCAGCAGCCCCTGGGACAGGTCAGAACTGTTTTTT. The encoded protein is CASSPWDRSELFF.

This chain links TRBV6-5 with TRBJ2-2; D gene ambiguous. The CDR3 length is 15 residues. V lost 2 bases to trimming and J lost 2 bases, with 9 bases between them. In germline, CDR1 is MNHEY, CDR2 SVGAGI. Here the CDR3 reads CASSYTGGNTGELFF. The CDR3 DNA reads as TGTGCCAGCAGTTACACGGGTGGAAACACCGGGGAGCTGTTTTTT.

This clone has just a few counts. The rearrangement uses TRBV5-6 and TRBJ1-5, with a possible D match to TRBD1 (5 bases). This CDR3 region has 14 residues. Trimming stripped 2 bases from V and 3 bases from J, with 9 bases between. The germline gives CDR1 SGHDT, CDR2 YYEEEE. The CDR3: CASSFPGDNQPQHF. In nucleotides, the CDR3 is TGTGCCAGCAGCTTTCCGGGGGACAATCAGCCCCAGCATTTT.